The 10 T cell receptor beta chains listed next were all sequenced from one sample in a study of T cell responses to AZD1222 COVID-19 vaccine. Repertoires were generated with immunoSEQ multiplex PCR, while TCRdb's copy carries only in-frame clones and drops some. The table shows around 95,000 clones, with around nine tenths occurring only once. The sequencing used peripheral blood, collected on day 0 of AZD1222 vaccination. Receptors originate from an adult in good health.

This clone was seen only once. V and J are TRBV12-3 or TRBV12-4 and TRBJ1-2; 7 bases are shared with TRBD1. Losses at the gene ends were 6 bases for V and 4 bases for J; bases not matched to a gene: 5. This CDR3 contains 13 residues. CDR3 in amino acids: CASRRTGAYGYTF. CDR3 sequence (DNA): TGTGCCAGCAGGCGAACAGGGGCCTATGGCTACACCTTC.

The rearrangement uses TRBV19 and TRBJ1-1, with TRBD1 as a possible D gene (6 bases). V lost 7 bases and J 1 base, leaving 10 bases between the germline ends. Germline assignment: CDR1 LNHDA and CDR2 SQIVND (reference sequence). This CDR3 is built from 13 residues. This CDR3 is CASIGQTNTEAFF. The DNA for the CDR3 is TGTGCCAGTATAGGACAGACGAACACTGAAGCTTTCTTT.

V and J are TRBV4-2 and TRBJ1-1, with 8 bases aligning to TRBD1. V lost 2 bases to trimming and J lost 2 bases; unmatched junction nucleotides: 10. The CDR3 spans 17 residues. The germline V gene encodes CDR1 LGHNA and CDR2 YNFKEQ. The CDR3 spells CASSQMDRVGVNTEAFF. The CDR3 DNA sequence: TGTGCCAGCAGCCAAATGGACAGGGTAGGAGTTAACACTGAAGCTTTCTTT.

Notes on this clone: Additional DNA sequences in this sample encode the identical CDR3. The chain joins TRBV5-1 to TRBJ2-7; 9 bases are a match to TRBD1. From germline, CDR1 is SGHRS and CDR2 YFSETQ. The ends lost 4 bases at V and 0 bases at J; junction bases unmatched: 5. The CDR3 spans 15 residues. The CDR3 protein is CASSAGQGLSYEQYF. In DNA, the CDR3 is TGCGCCAGCAGCGCCGGACAGGGGCTCTCCTACGAGCAGTACTTC.

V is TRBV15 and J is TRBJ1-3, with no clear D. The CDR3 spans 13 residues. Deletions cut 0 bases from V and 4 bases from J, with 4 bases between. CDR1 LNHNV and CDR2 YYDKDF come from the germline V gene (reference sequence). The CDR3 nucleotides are TGTGCCACCAGCAGAGATCGGGGAAACACCATATATTTT. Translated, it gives CATSRDRGNTIYF.

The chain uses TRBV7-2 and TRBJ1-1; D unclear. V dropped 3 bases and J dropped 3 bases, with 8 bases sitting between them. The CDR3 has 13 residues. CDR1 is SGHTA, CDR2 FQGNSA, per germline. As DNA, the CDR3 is TGTGCCAGCAGCTTTTCAAGGGACACTGAAGCTTTCTTT. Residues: CASSFSRDTEAFF.

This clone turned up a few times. The CDR3 region is CASSFLTGLNTEAFF. Written as DNA, the CDR3 is TGCGCCAGCAGCTTCTTGACAGGGCTCAACACTGAAGCTTTCTTT. The V call is TRBV5-1, the J call TRBJ1-1, with 7 bases lining up with TRBD1. This CDR3 comprises 15 residues. Unmatched junction bases numbered 6, after V lost 2 bases and J lost 2 bases. CDR1 and CDR2 from the germline V gene are SGHRS and YFSETQ. The variable domain in full, with the rest retrieved from reference TRBV5-1 and TRBJ1-1, is KAGVTQTPRYLIKTRGQQVTLSCSPISGHRSVSWYQQTPGQGLQFLFEYFSETQRNKGNFPGRFSGRQFSNSRSEMNVSTLELGDSALYLCASSFLTGLNTEAFFGQGTRLTVV.

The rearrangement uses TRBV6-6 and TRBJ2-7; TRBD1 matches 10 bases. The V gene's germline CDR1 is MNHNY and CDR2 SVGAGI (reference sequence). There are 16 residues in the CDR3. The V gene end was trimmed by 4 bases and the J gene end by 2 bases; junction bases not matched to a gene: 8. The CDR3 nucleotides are TGTGCCAGCAGTTCAAGCTCCGGGACAGGGGCCTACGAGCAGTACTTC. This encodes CASSSSSGTGAYEQYF.

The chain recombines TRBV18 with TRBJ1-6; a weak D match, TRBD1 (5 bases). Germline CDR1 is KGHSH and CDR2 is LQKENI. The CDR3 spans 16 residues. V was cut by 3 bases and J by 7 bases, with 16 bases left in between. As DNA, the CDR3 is TGTGCCAGCTCACCTACAGGCGGGGCGCGAAATTCACCCCTCCACTTT. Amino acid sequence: CASSPTGGARNSPLHF.

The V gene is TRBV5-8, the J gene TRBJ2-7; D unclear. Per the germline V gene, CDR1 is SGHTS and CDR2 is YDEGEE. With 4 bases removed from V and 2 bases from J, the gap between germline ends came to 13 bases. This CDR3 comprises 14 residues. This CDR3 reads CASSPRTVTYEQYF. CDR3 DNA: TGTGCCAGCAGCCCCCGGACGGTTACCTACGAGCAGTACTTC.